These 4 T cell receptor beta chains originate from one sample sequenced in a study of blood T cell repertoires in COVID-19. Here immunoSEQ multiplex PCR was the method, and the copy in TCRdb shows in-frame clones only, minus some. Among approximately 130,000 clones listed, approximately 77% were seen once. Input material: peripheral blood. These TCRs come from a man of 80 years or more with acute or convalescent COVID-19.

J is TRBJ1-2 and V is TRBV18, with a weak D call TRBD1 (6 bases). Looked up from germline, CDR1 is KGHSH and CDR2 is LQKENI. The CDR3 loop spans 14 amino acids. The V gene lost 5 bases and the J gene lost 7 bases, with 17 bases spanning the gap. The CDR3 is CASSEAVGAGGYTF. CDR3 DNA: TGTGCCAGCTCAGAAGCTGTGGGGGCCGGTGGCTACACCTTC.

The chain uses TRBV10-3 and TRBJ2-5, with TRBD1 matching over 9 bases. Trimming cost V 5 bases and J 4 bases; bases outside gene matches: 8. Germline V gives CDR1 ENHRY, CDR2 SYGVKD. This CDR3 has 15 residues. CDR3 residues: CAISNTRQGGETQYF. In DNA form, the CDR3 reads TGTGCCATCAGTAATACCCGACAGGGGGGAGAGACCCAGTACTTC.

The CDR3 protein is CASRDDRGLLGLKNQPQHF. CDR3 DNA: TGTGCCAGCAGGGATGACAGGGGCCTGTTGGGGTTGAAAAATCAGCCCCAGCATTTT. V and J are TRBV2 and TRBJ1-5, with 8 bases that match TRBD1. V trimming: 6 bases; J trimming: 4 bases; junction bases outside the gene matches: 20. CDR1 SNHLY and CDR2 FYNNEI come from the germline V gene. The CDR3 has 19 amino acids.

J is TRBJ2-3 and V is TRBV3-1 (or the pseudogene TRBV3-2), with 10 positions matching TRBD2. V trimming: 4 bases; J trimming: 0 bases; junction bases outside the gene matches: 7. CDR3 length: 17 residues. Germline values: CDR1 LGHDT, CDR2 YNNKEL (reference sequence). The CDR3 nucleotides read TGTGCCAGCAGCCGTACCCTAGCGGGGGTTAGCACAGATACGCAGTATTTT. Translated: CASSRTLAGVSTDTQYF.